This TCR beta chain was sequenced during a study of Ad26.COV2.S vaccination and SARS-CoV-2 variants. Study-level information: The donor belonged to the COV1001 Ad26.COV2.S trial arm. Ad26.COV2.S shots went into the muscle once or twice, 56 days apart. Study results and limitations: Reported findings describe substantial breadth in spike-specific CD8+ and CD4+ T cell responses following vaccination.

The assay was immunoSEQ multiplex PCR, and TCRdb's table has in-frame clones only and misses some. This sample has around 320,000 clones, with 85% found just once. Of note for this clone: Its cognate antigen is unknown.

Per germline, CDR1 SGHDT and CDR2 YYEEEE. The V gene lost 0 bases and the J gene lost 0 bases, with 10 bases spanning the gap. This CDR3 comprises 16 residues. Indicated treatment: 19 received Ad26.COV2.S at low or high dose, single or two shots; 5 received placebo; per-sample allocation not given. Day 63 after the first vaccine or placebo injection was the time point for sampling. This rearrangement joins TRBV5-6 to TRBJ1-3; no definite D call. This TCR came from a person between 18 and 65 years old who received the Ad26.COV2.S COVID-19 vaccine or a placebo. This specimen was peripheral blood, taken in a trial of Ad26.COV2.S vaccine versus placebo. The CDR3 here is CASSLAGVVSGNTIYF. CDR3 DNA sequence: TGTGCCAGCAGCTTGGCTGGGGTTGTCTCTGGAAACACCATATATTTT.